Sequencing of this T cell receptor (beta chain) was carried out in a study of Ad26.COV2.S vaccination and SARS-CoV-2 variants. Overall study: Dosing was one shot or two shots 56 days apart.

On this clone itself: Its antigen is as yet unknown.

CDR3 length equals 15 residues. V shed 6 bases and J 5 bases; nucleotides not matched to a gene: 11. Germline-derived CDR1 and CDR2 are MDHEN and SYDVKM. The repertoire was sequenced with immunoSEQ multiplex PCR; TCRdb's copy has only in-frame clones and lacks some. The data show about 400,000 clones, around 92% seen once. The treatment denotes: roughly 20 received Ad26.COV2.S at low or high dose, single or two shots; a few received placebo; per-sample allocation not given. Sampling took place 63 days after the first vaccine or placebo injection. Regarding the study as a whole: TCR breadth and depth estimates may have understated total T cell responses.

Sample: peripheral blood, taken in a trial of Ad26.COV2.S vaccine versus placebo. This chain uses TRBV28 with TRBJ2-5; 8 nucleotides line up with TRBD1. This sequence was found in a person aged 18-65 years who received the Ad26.COV2.S COVID-19 vaccine or a placebo. CDR3 sequence (DNA): TGTGCCAGCAGCATCCAGGGGGCCCCTACGGAGACCCAGTACTTC. It yields the protein CASSIQGAPTETQYF.